These 22 T cell receptor beta chains originate from one sample sequenced in a study of cytomegalovirus exposure and HLA in healthy donors. Use of 60 Vbeta and 13 Jbeta primers characterized the PCR. Here immunoSEQ multiplex PCR was the method, and the copy in TCRdb shows in-frame clones only, minus some. The table lists about 85,000 clones, around 77% of them singletons. The sample consisted of PBMCs. The receptors come from a boy between 10 and 17 years old in good health and CMV-seronegative.

V gene TRBV4-3 combines with J gene TRBJ2-2; 8 bases are shared with TRBD2. The germline gives CDR1 LGHNA, CDR2 YSLEER. The CDR3 is made up of 20 amino acids. V lost 0 bases and J lost 0; bases outside the gene matches: 12. CDR3 DNA sequence: TGCGCCAGCAGCCAAGAGCGGTGGCGGGAGGCCTATACGAACACCGGGGAGCTGTTTTTT. Residues: CASSQERWREAYTNTGELFF.

The rearrangement links TRBV5-1 to TRBJ2-5, with 7 nucleotides matching TRBD2. Trimming removed 4 bases from V and 2 bases from J; junction bases left unmatched: 5. The CDR3 sequence is 14 residues long. Per germline, CDR1 SGHRS and CDR2 YFSETQ. CDR3 loop: CASSPPGGQETQYF. Written as DNA, the CDR3 is TGCGCCAGCAGCCCGCCGGGAGGTCAAGAGACCCAGTACTTC.

The rearrangement uses TRBV5-1 and TRBJ2-1; 8 bases are shared with TRBD2. This CDR3 is built from 16 residues. CDR1 is SGHRS and CDR2 is YFSETQ in the germline V gene. Losses at the gene ends were 6 bases for V and 0 bases for J; bases not matched to a gene: 8. The CDR3, as DNA: TGCGCCAGCACCCAGCGGGAGCCCCGCTCCTACAATGAGCAGTTCTTC. Protein sequence: CASTQREPRSYNEQFF.

In DNA form, the CDR3 reads TGTGCCACCGAAGCCGGGACTCCTGGAAACACCATATATTTT. As protein: CATEAGTPGNTIYF. V is TRBV28 and J is TRBJ1-3; the D gene is possibly TRBD1 (5 bases). The CDR3 has 14 amino acids. V dropped 10 bases and J dropped 2 bases, with 15 bases sitting between them. The germline V gene encodes CDR1 MDHEN and CDR2 SYDVKM. Full variable domain (remainder filled in from reference TRBV28 and TRBJ1-3): DVKVTQSSRYLVKRTGEKVFLECVQDMDHENMFWYRQDPGLGLRLIYFSYDVKMKEKGDIPEGYSVSREKKERFSLILESASTNQTSMYLCATEAGTPGNTIYFGEGSWLTVV.

The rearrangement joins TRBV10-2 to TRBJ2-1, with a weak D call TRBD1 (6 bases). V was clipped by 4 bases and J by 3 bases, with 7 bases between them. Germline lookup yields CDR1 WSHSY and CDR2 SAAADI. The CDR3 totals 13 residues. The CDR3 bases are TGCGCCAGCAGTGCACAGGGCTACAATGAGCAGTTCTTC. Its translation: CASSAQGYNEQFF.

CDR3 sequence reads: CSVRAGGGEQYF. DNA of the CDR3: TGCAGCGTACGAGCGGGAGGGGGCGAGCAGTACTTC. J is TRBJ2-7 and V is TRBV29-1; 10 bases map to TRBD2. The CDR3 is 12 residues long. CDR1 and CDR2 (germline): SQVTM, ANQGSEA. Germline trimming cut 6 bases from V and 6 bases from J; bases unmatched to any gene: 5.

CDR3 in DNA: TGCGCCAGCAGTGTCCCCGGCGGGGGTCACGAGCAGTACTTC. Its protein product is CASSVPGGGHEQYF. The chain uses TRBV10-2 and TRBJ2-7, with 7 bases matching TRBD2. The CDR3 runs 14 residues. V gave up 4 bases and J gave up 5 bases; unmatched junction bases: 8. The germline V gene has CDR1 WSHSY and CDR2 SAAADI.

The chain links TRBV7-2 to TRBJ2-7, with TRBD2 matching 10 bases. Germline V lookup: CDR1 SGHTA, CDR2 FQGNSA. After removal of 4 bases from V and 3 bases from J, the junction contained 6 bases not matched to a gene. The CDR3 runs to 15 residues. This CDR3 is CASSYTGTSDYEQYF. DNA of the CDR3: TGTGCCAGCAGCTATACCGGGACTAGCGACTACGAGCAGTACTTC.

This clone was seen more than once but under ten times. The V call is TRBV7-9, the J call TRBJ1-2, with TRBD1 as a possible D gene (6 bases). CDR1 SEHNR and CDR2 FQNEAQ come from the germline V gene (reference sequence). The CDR3 is made up of 14 amino acids. Trimming removed 5 bases from V and 3 bases from J, with 13 bases in between. The CDR3 DNA follows: TGTGCCAGCAGCCCCAGGACAGATTACTATGGCTACACCTTC. It is translated as CASSPRTDYYGYTF.

The rearrangement joins TRBV30 to TRBJ2-7; 12 nucleotides align to TRBD1. Germline trimming cut 0 bases from V and 5 bases from J; bases unmatched to any gene: 2. The length of the CDR3 is 14 residues. The germline gives CDR1 GTSNPN, CDR2 SVGIG (reference sequence). CDR3 amino acids: CAWSVGQGAHEQYF. The CDR3 region has the DNA TGTGCCTGGAGTGTGGGACAGGGGGCCCACGAGCAGTACTTC. Combining the CDR3 with reference TRBV30 and TRBJ2-7 gives the whole variable domain SQTIHQWPATLVQPVGSPLSLECTVEGTSNPNLYWYRQAAGRGLQLLFYSVGIGQISSEVPQNLSASRPQDRQFILSSKKLLLSDSGFYLCAWSVGQGAHEQYFGPGTRLTVT.

This chain joins TRBV29-1 and TRBJ2-7, with 8 bases lining up with TRBD2. J lost 5 bases, V lost 7 bases, and 7 bases had no gene match. From germline, CDR1 is SQVTM and CDR2 ANQGSEA. The CDR3 length is 12 residues. The CDR3 loop is CSAKRGGHEQYF. In DNA, the CDR3 is TGCAGCGCCAAACGGGGGGGCCACGAGCAGTACTTC.

This chain links TRBV4-3 with TRBJ2-5, with 10 bases fitting TRBD1. The germline CDR1 and CDR2 sequences are LGHNA and YSLEER. The CDR3 covers 16 residues. Unmatched junction bases numbered 6, after V lost 0 bases and J lost 5 bases. The DNA of the CDR3 is TGCGCCAGCAGCCAAGATTGGGGACAGGGGTACGAGACCCAGTACTTC. Residues: CASSQDWGQGYETQYF.

This rearrangement joins TRBV28 to TRBJ1-2, with D tentatively TRBD1 (6 bases). V shed 6 bases and J shed 5 bases, with 16 bases lying between them. CDR3 length: 14 residues. Germline V gene lookup returns CDR1 MDHEN and CDR2 SYDVKM. CDR3 sequence reads: CASSAPGGAYGYTF. The CDR3, as DNA: TGTGCCAGCAGCGCGCCGGGGGGCGCTTATGGCTACACCTTC.

The genes are TRBV19 and TRBJ1-2, with unresolved D. There are 11 residues in the CDR3. The V end lost 6 bases, the J end lost 9 bases, and 11 bases lay between the germline ends. The V gene's germline CDR1 is LNHDA and CDR2 SQIVND (reference sequence). The CDR3, as DNA: TGTGCCAGTAGCGATTGGGCCAGCTACACCTTC. It translates to CASSDWASYTF. The full variable domain, with the rest looked up from reference TRBV19 and TRBJ1-2, is DGGITQSPKYLFRKEGQNVTLSCEQNLNHDAMYWYRQDPGQGLRLIYYSQIVNDFQKGDIAEGYSVSREKKESFPLTVTSAQKNPTAFYLCASSDWASYTFGSGTRLTVV.

The chain recombines TRBV6-5 with TRBJ1-1; D is possibly TRBD1 (5 bases). With 2 bases removed from V and 4 bases from J, the gap between germline ends came to 14 bases. Germline-derived CDR1 and CDR2 are MNHEY and SVGAGI. The CDR3 has 15 residues. CDR3 nucleotide sequence: TGTGCCAGCAGTTACGTAGACAGTCCGGGCACTGAAGCTTTCTTT. It codes for CASSYVDSPGTEAFF.

The chain employs TRBV28 and TRBJ1-2; 11 nucleotides match TRBD1. J was trimmed by 1 base and V by 6 bases; bases with no gene match: 7. The CDR3 is made up of 16 amino acids. CDR1 is MDHEN, CDR2 SYDVKM, per germline. CDR3 bases: TGTGCCAGCAGCAGGACAGGGGGCATTGGTAACTATGGCTACACCTTC. As protein: CASSRTGGIGNYGYTF.

The chain has TRBV7-2 and TRBJ1-5, with TRBD1 as a possible D gene (6 bases). Looked up from germline, CDR1 is SGHTA and CDR2 is FQGNSA. The germline V and J ends were trimmed by 2 bases and 5 bases, with 19 bases remaining between them. The length of the CDR3 is 17 residues. CDR3 DNA sequence: TGTGCCAGCAGCTTAACAGGGCCCAACCGTATCTATCAGCCCCAGCATTTT. This translates into CASSLTGPNRIYQPQHF.

This chain uses TRBV6-5 with TRBJ2-3; 8 nucleotides agree with TRBD1. Germline V gives CDR1 MNHEY, CDR2 SVGAGI. The length of the CDR3 is 15 residues. The J segment lost 5 bases and the V segment lost 2 bases, leaving 6 bases of the junction unmatched. CDR3 DNA sequence: TGTGCCAGCAGTTACGCGGACAGGGATAAAGATACGCAGTATTTT. Residues: CASSYADRDKDTQYF.

This chain joins TRBV28 and TRBJ2-5; possibly TRBD2 for D (6 bases). Trimming took off 7 bases at V and 1 base at J, with 10 bases between the two ends. Germline V gene data show CDR1 as MDHEN and CDR2 as SYDVKM. The CDR3 contains 13 residues. This chain's CDR3 is CASNGGLQETQYF. The CDR3 nucleotides are TGTGCCAGCAATGGGGGACTCCAAGAGACCCAGTACTTC.

This chain uses TRBV7-2 with TRBJ1-5; D remains ambiguous. The CDR3 totals 14 residues. The germline V gene encodes CDR1 SGHTA and CDR2 FQGNSA. Trimming cost V 4 bases and J 9 bases, with 16 bases left between them. The CDR3 nucleotides read TGTGCCAGCAGCTCCCGGGATTTCTCTCGGCCCCAGCATTTT. Translated, it gives CASSSRDFSRPQHF.

The chain couples TRBV27 to TRBJ1-1; D unclear. The V end was cut by 3 bases, the J end by 4 bases, with 9 bases between. The CDR3 is 13 residues long. Germline CDR1 reads MNHEY; CDR2 reads SMNVEV (reference sequence). In DNA, the CDR3 is TGTGCCAGCAGTTTCTCTTCGGGCACTGAAGCTTTCTTT. Translating gives CASSFSSGTEAFF.

For this clone: One end of the junction does not line up with germline, which may come from a read error. The V call is TRBV7-7, the J call TRBJ2-7; 8 bases align to TRBD1. Germline CDR1 is SSHAT and CDR2 is FNYEAQ (reference sequence). This CDR3 is 15 amino acids long. This chain's CDR3 is CASSLLTGTGGEQYF. The CDR3 DNA is TGTGCTAGCAGCCTCCTAACCGGGACAGGCGGGGAGCAGTACTTC. The variable domain in full, with the rest retrieved from reference TRBV7-7 and TRBJ2-7, is GAGVSQSPRYKVTKRGQDVTLRCDPISSHATLYWYQQALGQGPEFLTYFNYEAQPDKSGLPSDRFSAERPEGSISTLTIQRTEQRDSAMYRCASSLLTGTGGEQYFGPGTRLTVT.